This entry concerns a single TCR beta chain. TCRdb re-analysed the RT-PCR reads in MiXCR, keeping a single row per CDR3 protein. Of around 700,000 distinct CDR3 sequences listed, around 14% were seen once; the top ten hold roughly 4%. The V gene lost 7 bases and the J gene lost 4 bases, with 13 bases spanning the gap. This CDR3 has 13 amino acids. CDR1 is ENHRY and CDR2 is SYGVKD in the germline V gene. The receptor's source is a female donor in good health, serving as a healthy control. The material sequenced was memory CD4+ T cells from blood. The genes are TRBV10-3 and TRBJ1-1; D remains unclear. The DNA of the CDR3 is TGTGCCATCACCCGGGATTCGGGCACTGAAGCTTTCTTT. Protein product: CAITRDSGTEAFF.